This entry concerns a single T cell receptor (beta chain). Trimming stripped 1 base from V and 5 bases from J, with 15 bases between. The CDR3 consists of 15 residues. Germline lookup yields CDR1 SGHRS and CDR2 YFSETQ. This record belongs to a study of cytomegalovirus exposure and HLA in healthy donors. Here immunoSEQ multiplex PCR was the method, and the copy in TCRdb shows in-frame clones only, minus some. The sample lists over 85,000 clones; 89% were seen once. The chain is built from TRBV5-1 and TRBJ1-2, with a tentative D call TRBD1 (6 bases). Input material: PBMCs. This receptor was identified in a young woman in good health and CMV-seronegative. The CDR3 DNA reads TGCGCCAGCAGCTTGCATACAGGGAGTCTGTATGGCTACACCTTC. Its translation is CASSLHTGSLYGYTF.